The 28 T cell receptor beta chains reported below all come from one sample, sequenced in a study of blood T cell repertoires in COVID-19. Profiled with immunoSEQ multiplex PCR; TCRdb holds only in-frame clones, not every one. This sample has around 200,000 clones, with 88% found just once. Sequenced material: peripheral blood. The receptors come from a man younger than 35 with active or convalescent COVID-19.

The V and J genes are TRBV11-3 and TRBJ2-1, with 10 bases identical to TRBD2. The germline V gene encodes CDR1 SGHNT and CDR2 YENEEA. J lost 4 bases, V lost 5 bases, and 11 bases had no gene match. The CDR3 loop spans 17 amino acids. CDR3 sequence: CASSPGIGAGGYNEQFF. The CDR3 DNA reads TGTGCCAGCAGCCCCGGAATAGGAGCGGGGGGGTACAATGAGCAGTTCTTC.

A single count supports this clone. J is TRBJ2-7 and V is TRBV5-1; a possible D gene is TRBD2 (6 bases). Germline V gene data show CDR1 as SGHRS and CDR2 as YFSETQ. V lost 0 bases to trimming and J lost 2 bases, with 9 bases between them. CDR3 size: 14 residues. The CDR3 here is CASSLATGAYEQYF. DNA for the CDR3: TGCGCCAGCAGCTTGGCCACGGGGGCCTACGAGCAGTACTTC.

The chain employs TRBV12-5 and TRBJ2-5, with D perhaps matching TRBD2 (6 bases). The CDR3 sequence is 15 residues long. Germline V CDR1 and CDR2: LGHNT, FRNRAP. Trimming shortened V by 1 base and J by 0 bases, and 9 bases separated the two germline ends. Here the CDR3 DNA reads TGTGCTAGTGGTTTGGACAGCGGGTACCAAGAGACCCAGTACTTC. Protein sequence: CASGLDSGYQETQYF.

The rearrangement uses TRBV7-8 and TRBJ1-5, with a tentative D call TRBD1 (6 bases). V was shortened by 5 bases and J by 0 bases, with 26 bases between the two germline ends. The germline V gene has CDR1 SGHVS and CDR2 FQNEAQ. The CDR3 totals 20 residues. The CDR3 spells CASSRAFGGQFYNSNQPQHF. The CDR3 DNA reads TGTGCCAGCAGCCGCGCGTTCGGGGGGCAATTTTACAATAGCAATCAGCCCCAGCATTTT.

The rearrangement uses TRBV28 and TRBJ1-6; 10 bases fit TRBD1. The CDR3 consists of 14 residues. In germline, CDR1 is MDHEN, CDR2 SYDVKM. Trimming cost V 6 bases and J 4 bases; bases outside gene matches: 0. In DNA form, the CDR3 reads TGTGCCAGCAGGGGACAGGGGTATAATTCACCCCTCCACTTT. It encodes CASRGQGYNSPLHF. The full variable domain, its missing parts supplied by reference TRBV28 and TRBJ1-6, is DVKVTQSSRYLVKRTGEKVFLECVQDMDHENMFWYRQDPGLGLRLIYFSYDVKMKEKGDIPEGYSVSREKKERFSLILESASTNQTSMYLCASRGQGYNSPLHFGNGTRLTVT.

This clone was seen only a few times. The rearrangement uses TRBV5-4 and TRBJ2-1; 9 nucleotides align to TRBD2. The CDR3 has 15 amino acids. Unmatched junction bases numbered 2, after V lost 0 bases and J lost 4 bases. Germline loops: CDR1 SGHNT, CDR2 YYREEE (reference sequence). The CDR3 sequence: CASSLASGGYNEQFF. CDR3 sequence (DNA): TGTGCCAGCAGCTTGGCCAGCGGGGGGTACAATGAGCAGTTCTTC.

The chain carries TRBV7-9 and TRBJ2-1; possibly TRBD1 for D (6 bases). Germline V gives CDR1 SEHNR, CDR2 FQNEAQ (reference sequence). This CDR3 has 17 amino acids. Between the trimmed V and J ends, which lost 5 bases and 0 bases, there was a span of 17 bases. This chain's CDR3 is CASSTSTGQSSYNEQFF. CDR3 coding DNA: TGTGCCAGCAGCACCTCTACGGGACAAAGCTCCTACAATGAGCAGTTCTTC.

The chain is built from TRBV7-2 and TRBJ2-3; tentative D call: TRBD2 (6 bases). The length of the CDR3 is 18 residues. CDR1 is SGHTA, CDR2 FQGNSA, per germline. With 4 bases removed from V and 4 bases from J, the gap between germline ends came to 24 bases. CDR3 coding DNA: TGTGCCAGCAGCTCGGGGGTAGGGGCAGGGCAGATCGCAGATACGCAGTATTTT. It specifies CASSSGVGAGQIADTQYF.

The CDR3 nucleotides read TGCAGCAGACAGGGGGCCGCTGAAGCTTTCTTT. Translating it yields CSRQGAAEAFF. This chain uses TRBV29-1 with TRBJ1-1, with 10 bases lining up with TRBD1. Germline-derived CDR1 and CDR2 are SQVTM and ANQGSEA. This CDR3 is built from 11 residues. Unmatched junction bases numbered 3, after V lost 8 bases and J lost 6 bases.

The rearrangement links TRBV18 to TRBJ2-2, with 12 bases identical to TRBD2. V lost 5 bases and J lost 4; bases outside the gene matches: 8. The CDR3 is made up of 17 amino acids. Germline lookup yields CDR1 KGHSH and CDR2 LQKENI. CDR3 sequence (DNA): TGTGCCAGCTCAGCTAAACTAGCGGGAGGACCCACCGGGGAGCTGTTTTTT. Its protein is CASSAKLAGGPTGELFF. Drawing the rest from reference TRBV18 and TRBJ2-2, the complete variable domain is NAGVMQNPRHLVRRRGQEARLRCSPMKGHSHVYWYRQLPEEGLKFMVYLQKENIIDESGMPKERFSAEFPKEGPSILRIQQVVRGDSAAYFCASSAKLAGGPTGELFFGEGSRLTVL.

The V call is TRBV20-1, the J call TRBJ1-2; no clear D gene. The CDR3 runs 11 residues. Germline CDR1 DFQATT, CDR2 SNEGSKA (reference sequence). The V end lost 2 bases, the J end lost 8 bases, and 9 bases lay between the germline ends. The CDR3 nucleotides are TGCAGTGCTAGAACGGGTCGCGGCTACACCTTC. Translation gives CSARTGRGYTF.

This chain joins TRBV21-1 and TRBJ1-2; the table's D gene call, TRBD1, was not cross checked with the DNA. TRBV21-1 represents a pseudogene. There are 15 residues in the CDR3. CDR3 sequence: CASSTVTGVYYGYTF. The CDR3 DNA sequence: TGTGCCAGCAGTACCGTGACAGGGGTGTACTATGGCTACACCTTC.

V gene TRBV2 combines with J gene TRBJ2-3; 9 bases fit TRBD2. The CDR3 spans 14 residues. CDR1 is SNHLY and CDR2 is FYNNEI in the germline V gene. With 11 bases clipped from V and 0 bases from J, the junction kept 6 bases outside the gene matches. CDR3 sequence (DNA): TGTGCCCTAGGGCGGGGGGGAAGCACAGATACGCAGTATTTT. Translation: CALGRGGSTDTQYF.

The chain links TRBV6-2 or TRBV6-3 to TRBJ2-1, with 7 bases identical to TRBD1. The CDR3 is 13 residues long. Germline assignment: CDR1 MNHEY and CDR2 SVGEGT. The trim removed 4 bases at V and 7 bases at J, leaving 4 bases unmatched. CDR3 nucleotides: TGTGCCAGCAGTTGGGGACAGCCTAATGAGCAGTTCTTC. Amino acids: CASSWGQPNEQFF.

The V and J genes are TRBV11-2 and TRBJ2-7; D perhaps matches TRBD1 (6 bases). The V gene lost 3 bases and the J gene lost 5 bases, with 8 bases spanning the gap. Germline V gene sequence: CDR1 SGHAT, CDR2 FQNNGV. This CDR3 is 12 amino acids long. CDR3 amino acids: CASSLDRDEQYF. In nucleotides, the CDR3 is TGTGCCAGCAGCTTGGACAGAGACGAGCAGTACTTC. Drawing the rest from reference TRBV11-2 and TRBJ2-7, the complete variable domain is EAGVAQSPRYKIIEKRQSVAFWCNPISGHATLYWYQQILGQGPKLLIQFQNNGVVDDSQLPKDRFSAERLKGVDSTLKIQPAKLEDSAVYLCASSLDRDEQYFGPGTRLTVT.

The genes are TRBV5-4 and TRBJ1-5; possible D gene TRBD1, 5 bases. Deletions cut 5 bases from V and 5 bases from J, with 14 bases between. The CDR3 sequence is 14 residues long. From germline, CDR1 is SGHNT and CDR2 YYREEE (reference sequence). The CDR3 loop is CASSLMGGDQPQHF. As DNA, the CDR3 is TGTGCCAGCAGTCTGATGGGGGGGGATCAGCCCCAGCATTTT.

The sample holds a few counts of this clone. The rearrangement uses TRBV27 and TRBJ1-6, with TRBD1 matching 7 bases. The V and J ends lost 4 bases and 9 bases, in that order; junction bases with no gene match: 12. In germline, CDR1 is MNHEY, CDR2 SMNVEV (reference sequence). The CDR3 spans 16 residues. The CDR3: CASSYTGAAGGSPLHF. CDR3 bases: TGTGCCAGCAGTTACACAGGGGCTGCGGGGGGTTCACCCCTCCACTTT.

The chain carries TRBV5-4 and TRBJ2-1, with 9 bases aligning to TRBD2. The germline gives CDR1 SGHNT, CDR2 YYREEE (reference sequence). This CDR3 spans 14 amino acids. J was trimmed by 8 bases and V by 4 bases; bases with no gene match: 7. CDR3 coding DNA: TGTGCCAGCAGCAGGGATAGCGGGAGATATGAGCAGTTCTTC. Protein product: CASSRDSGRYEQFF.

As for this clone: Compared with germline, one end of the junction differs, possibly owing to a read error. V and J are TRBV30 and TRBJ2-7; possible D gene TRBD1, 6 bases. Germline lookup yields CDR1 GTSNPN and CDR2 SVGIG (reference sequence). This CDR3 spans 12 amino acids. The CDR3 is CAWSAIHGTRDF. For the CDR3, the DNA is TGTGCCTGGAGTGCCATCCACGGGACAAGGGATTTC.

The chain couples TRBV7-6 to TRBJ1-5; possibly TRBD1 for D (5 bases). CDR3 length: 11 residues. Germline CDR1 and CDR2: SGHVS and FNYEAQ. Trimming shortened V by 6 bases and J by 10 bases, and 10 bases separated the two germline ends. In DNA form, the CDR3 reads TGTGCCAGCAGTATCGGGGGACCCCAGCATTTT. This encodes CASSIGGPQHF. Complete variable domain (other parts from reference TRBV7-6 and TRBJ1-5): GAGVSQSPRYKVTKRGQDVALRCDPISGHVSLYWYRQALGQGPEFLTYFNYEAQQDKSGLPNDRFSAERPEGSISTLTIQRTEQRDSAMYRCASSIGGPQHFGDGTRLSIL.

The chain recombines TRBV11-2 with TRBJ2-2; 11 nucleotides line up with TRBD2. This CDR3 contains 15 residues. V was clipped by 6 bases and J by 7 bases; unmatched bases: 7. Germline V gene lookup returns CDR1 SGHAT and CDR2 FQNNGV. Written as DNA, the CDR3 is TGTGCCAGCAGTATAACGGGACTAGCGGTCGGGGAGCTGTTTTTT. Protein: CASSITGLAVGELFF.

This chain connects TRBV9 to TRBJ1-6; the D gene is possibly TRBD1 (6 bases). Germline-derived CDR1 and CDR2 are SGDLS and YYNGEE. The CDR3 covers 14 residues. The ends were cut back, 4 bases at V and 5 bases at J, with 10 bases in the middle. The DNA for the CDR3 is TGTGCCAGCAGCCCCCGGACAGATAATTCACCCCTCCACTTT. It encodes CASSPRTDNSPLHF.

This clone has a single count. The J gene is TRBJ2-7, the V gene TRBV6-5; D is possibly TRBD1 (5 bases). Germline CDR1 is MNHEY and CDR2 is SVGAGI. V was shortened by 5 bases and J by 1 base, with 9 bases between the two germline ends. This CDR3 is 13 amino acids long. The CDR3 reads CASSMDNSYEQYF. The CDR3 DNA sequence: TGTGCCAGCAGTATGGACAATTCCTACGAGCAGTACTTC.

The chain recombines TRBV14 with TRBJ2-3; TRBD2 aligns across 9 bases. CDR3 length: 17 residues. Germline CDR1 and CDR2: SGHDN and FVKESK. J was trimmed by 6 bases and V by 1 base; bases with no gene match: 11. For the CDR3, the DNA is TGTGCCAGCAGCCAAGTTTTACCAGCGGGAGGACGCGATACGCAGTATTTT. Its protein is CASSQVLPAGGRDTQYF.

Here the CDR3 reads CASSLDRGSTEAFF. The CDR3 coding sequence is TGTGCCAGCAGCTTGGATCGGGGGAGCACTGAAGCTTTCTTT. V usage is TRBV5-4 and J usage is TRBJ1-1; D possibly corresponds to TRBD1 (5 bases). Trimming stripped 0 bases from V and 4 bases from J, with 10 bases between. The CDR3 sequence is 14 residues long. The V gene's germline CDR1 is SGHNT and CDR2 YYREEE (reference sequence).

This chain joins TRBV24-1 and TRBJ2-7, with 8 bases matching TRBD1. V was clipped by 10 bases and J by 5 bases; unmatched bases: 6. In germline, CDR1 is KGHDR, CDR2 SFDVKD. The CDR3 sequence is 12 residues long. The CDR3 bases are TGTGCCACTCAAGGACAGGGCGACGAGCAGTACTTC. Its protein product is CATQGQGDEQYF.

This chain joins TRBV10-3 and TRBJ1-2; 8 bases agree with TRBD1. V gave up 3 bases and J gave up 8 bases; unmatched junction bases: 20. The germline V gene encodes CDR1 ENHRY and CDR2 SYGVKD. The CDR3 extends over 18 amino acids. CDR3 nucleotide sequence: TGTGCCATCAGTGAAACCGGGACAGGCCCGGTGTCGGTCTACGGCTACACCTTC. Amino acids: CAISETGTGPVSVYGYTF.

For the CDR3, the DNA is TGCACCAGCAGCCAAGATGGGGGGTCGACTAGCCGGATCTACTCCAGTGAGCAGTTCTTC. This gives the protein CTSSQDGGSTSRIYSSEQFF. V usage is TRBV1 and J usage is TRBJ2-1; the D call TRBD2 from the table was never checked on the DNA. TRBV1 is recorded as a pseudogene. The CDR3 is 20 amino acids.